The present T cell receptor (beta chain) was sequenced within a study of blood T cell repertoires in COVID-19. Study as a whole: The study drew acute and convalescent COVID-19 samples from the United States, Italy and Spain. From T cells, B-cell-depleted T cells, or PBMCs came the material, which was cDNA or gDNA.

The CDR3 length is 14 residues. Under the authors' procedure: Estimation of nucleated cell counts relied on the amplification of reference gene primers. Data came from immunoSEQ multiplex PCR; TCRdb stores just in-frame clones and leaves some out. V and J calls plus clone size are reproduced from that table; the DNA served to infer D and trimming. Of 110,000 or so clones detected, around 85% appear once; the ten largest clones hold around 13%. This clone has just a few counts. Sequencing was carried out using peripheral blood. The chain has TRBV21-1 and TRBJ1-6; TRBD1 is the table's D call, not checked against the DNA. TRBV21-1 counts as a pseudogene. This receptor was taken from a human donor in a cohort sampled during active COVID-19. In DNA, the CDR3 is TGTGCCAGCAGCAAACAGGGGTCCGATTCACCCCTCCACTTT. Encoded protein: CASSKQGSDSPLHF.